This TCR beta chain was retrieved from a study of early T cells in non-severe SARS-CoV-2 infection. Study observations and caveats: Lookups in VDJdb leaned toward anti-spike CD8 responses and missed private and CD4 specificities.

CDR3 size: 15 residues. CDR1 SNHLY and CDR2 FYNNEI come from the germline V gene. V lost 8 bases and J lost 7, with 18 bases in between. MiXCR, applied by TCRdb to the 5' RACE reads, yields one record per CDR3 protein. The table records under 35,000 distinct CDR3 sequences, roughly 5.7% of them present only once. In this sample, this clonotype turned up a few times. The target antigen is unknown. The source is an adult who was a healthcare worker with PCR-confirmed SARS-CoV-2 infection or an uninfected control (not recorded which). The sequenced sample consisted of whole blood. The rearrangement uses TRBV2 and TRBJ1-6, with D perhaps TRBD1 (5 bases). In DNA, the CDR3 is TGTGCCAGCGGTCCCGGGACCGGAGGGAATTCACCCCTCCACTTT. Amino acid sequence: CASGPGTGGNSPLHF.